This T cell receptor (beta chain) was sequenced in a study of T cell changes during pregnancy in multiple sclerosis. Germline V gene data show CDR1 as LNHDA and CDR2 as SQIVND (reference sequence). V was clipped by 3 bases and J by 4 bases, with 12 bases between them. This CDR3 has 15 amino acids. Repertoires were generated with immunoSEQ multiplex PCR, while TCRdb's copy carries only in-frame clones and drops some. The sample holds approximately 110,000 clones, more than 85% seen once. This TCR was recovered from a female donor with multiple sclerosis, enrolled in a pregnancy study. The rearrangement links TRBV19 to TRBJ2-2, with D hard to call. The material was peripheral blood, obtained after pregnancy. CDR3 sequence (DNA): TGTGCCAGTAGTATTGGTAGCCCCGGCACCGGGGAGCTGTTTTTT. Amino acids: CASSIGSPGTGELFF.